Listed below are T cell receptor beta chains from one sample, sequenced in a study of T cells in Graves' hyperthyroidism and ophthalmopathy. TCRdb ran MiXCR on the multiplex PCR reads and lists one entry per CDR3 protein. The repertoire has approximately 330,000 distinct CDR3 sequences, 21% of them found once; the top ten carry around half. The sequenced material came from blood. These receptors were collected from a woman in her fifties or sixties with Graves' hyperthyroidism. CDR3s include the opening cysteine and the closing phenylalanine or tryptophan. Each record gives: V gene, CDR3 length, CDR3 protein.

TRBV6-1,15,CASNPTLTSNQPQHF
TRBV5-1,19,CASSLGDSFLGRPRETQYF
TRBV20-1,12,CSALDLNNEQFF
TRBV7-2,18,CASSQRNRAFRKGTEAFF
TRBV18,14,CASSLDRANYGYTF
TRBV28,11,CASMGGWEQYF
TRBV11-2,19,CASSLYLAGVRVDPDTQYF
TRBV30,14,CAWSDPQNNQPQHF
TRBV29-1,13,CSAGLAGASEQYF
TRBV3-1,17,CASSQGTSGRAVETQYF
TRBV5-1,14,CASSQQGMYTEAFF
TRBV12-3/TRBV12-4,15,CASSLGVGLVNEQFF
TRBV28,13,CASSDGTGYGYTF
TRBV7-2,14,CASTPFMGGDTQYF
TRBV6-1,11,CASSRGGKAFF
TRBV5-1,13,CASSLQGWDEQFF
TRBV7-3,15,CASSPGRDMNTEAFF
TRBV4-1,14,CASSQAGGPGEQYF
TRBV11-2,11,CASSLGYEQFF
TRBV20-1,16,CSARKAGPATNEKLFF
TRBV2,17,CASSSGGGRRAVNEQFF
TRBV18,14,CASSPPSVQNEQFF
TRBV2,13,CASSRTGRNEQYF
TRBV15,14,CATSRAGLNYEQYF
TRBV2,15,CASRTGTGVSYEQYF
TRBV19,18,CASSINPSTGGSNSPLHF
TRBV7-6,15,CASSLSSLFPPEQFF
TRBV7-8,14,CASSFSGGSYEQYF
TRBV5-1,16,CASSSGLATVTGELFF
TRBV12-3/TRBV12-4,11,CASSSSGTSVF
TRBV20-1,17,CSARRVGGRGPNTEAFF
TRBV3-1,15,CASSHNALSYNEQFF
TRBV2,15,CASSELRDPWNGYTF
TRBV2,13,CASRGETNEKLFF
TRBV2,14,CASSAWDRGEKLFF
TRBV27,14,CASSLGRENNEQFF
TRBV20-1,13,CSANGQLGETQYF
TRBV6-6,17,CASSYSMKRGSKNIQYF
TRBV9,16,CASSPLGTGQVHGYTF
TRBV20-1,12,CSARVGNGGYTF
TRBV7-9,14,CASSLDGDNYEQYF
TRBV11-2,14,CASSLVLDTGELFF
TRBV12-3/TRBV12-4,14,CASSWTASSYEQYF
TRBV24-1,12,CATSTGSEGYTF
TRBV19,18,CASSTPGLALGGANVLTF
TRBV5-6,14,CASSRDIYTGELFF
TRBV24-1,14,CATSGGPGTTEAFF
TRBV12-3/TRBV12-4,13,CASTSPTGGGYTF
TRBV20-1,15,CSAQSGGRSYNEQFF
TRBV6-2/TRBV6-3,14,CASSYLGQLNEQYF
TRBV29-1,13,CSVLEGYPDTQYF
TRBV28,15,CASSTWDRTSYEQYF
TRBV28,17,CASSPYRGGSPYNEQFF